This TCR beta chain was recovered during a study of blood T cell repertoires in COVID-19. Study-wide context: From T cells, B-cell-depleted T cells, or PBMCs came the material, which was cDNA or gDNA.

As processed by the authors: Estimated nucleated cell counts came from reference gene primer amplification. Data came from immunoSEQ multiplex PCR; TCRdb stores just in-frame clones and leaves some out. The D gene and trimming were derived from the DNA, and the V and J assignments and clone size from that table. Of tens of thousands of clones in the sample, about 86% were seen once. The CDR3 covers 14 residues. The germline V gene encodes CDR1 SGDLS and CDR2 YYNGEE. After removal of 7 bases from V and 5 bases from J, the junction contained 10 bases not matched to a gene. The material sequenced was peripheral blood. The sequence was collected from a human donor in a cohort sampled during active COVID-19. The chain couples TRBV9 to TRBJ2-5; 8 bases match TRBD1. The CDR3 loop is CASPKWTGRETQYF. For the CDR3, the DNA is TGTGCCAGCCCCAAATGGACAGGGCGGGAGACCCAGTACTTC. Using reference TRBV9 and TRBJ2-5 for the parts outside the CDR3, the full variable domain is DSGVTQTPKHLITATGQRVTLRCSPRSGDLSVYWYQQSLDQGLQFLIQYYNGEERAKGNILERFSAQQFPDLHSELNLSSLELGDSALYFCASPKWTGRETQYFGPGTRLLVL.